What follows are 30 T cell receptor beta chains derived from one specimen sequenced in a study of blood T cell repertoires in COVID-19. Assay: immunoSEQ multiplex PCR; the TCRdb copy retains only in-frame clones and omits some. The sample has roughly 120,000 clones; approximately 85% are singletons. Sequenced: peripheral blood. The receptors were sampled from a man aged 35-49 years with acute or convalescent COVID-19.

The chain carries TRBV28 and TRBJ1-6; D may be TRBD1 (5 bases). V gave up 8 bases and J gave up 15 bases, with 29 bases separating them. CDR1 is MDHEN, CDR2 SYDVKM, per germline. This CDR3 region has 16 residues. CDR3 residues: CASCRDQGPRLSLLHF. CDR3 in DNA: TGTGCCAGCTGCCGTGACCAGGGCCCCCGGTTAAGTCTCCTCCACTTT.

Of note for this clone: This may stem from a read error, because a much larger clone lies one nucleotide away. The sample holds other DNA sequences that translate to the same CDR3. The chain couples TRBV28 to TRBJ2-7; TRBD1 is a possible D gene (5 bases). Germline V gene sequence: CDR1 MDHEN, CDR2 SYDVKM. The CDR3 is 12 residues long. Trimming removed 4 bases from V and 11 bases from J, with 15 bases in between. Here the CDR3 reads CASSSGHFIEYF. CDR3 nucleotides: TGTGCCAGCAGTTCAGGACATTTTATTGAGTACTTC. The full variable domain, its missing parts supplied by reference TRBV28 and TRBJ2-7, is DVKVTQSSRYLVKRTGEKVFLECVQDMDHENMFWYRQDPGLGLRLIYFSYDVKMKEKGDIPEGYSVSREKKERFSLILESASTNQTSMYLCASSSGHFIEYFGPGTRLTVT.

J is TRBJ2-3 and V is TRBV7-2; TRBD2 agrees at 12 bases. Germline V gene data show CDR1 as SGHTA and CDR2 as FQGNSA. V gave up 5 bases and J gave up 4 bases; unmatched junction bases: 10. This CDR3 comprises 17 residues. CDR3 in amino acids: CASSGRLAGATADTQYF. CDR3 nucleotides: TGTGCCAGCAGCGGGCGACTAGCGGGAGCTACTGCAGATACGCAGTATTTT.

The chain couples TRBV6-5 to TRBJ2-1; D is perhaps TRBD1 (6 bases). V gave up 6 bases and J gave up 9 bases, with 18 bases separating them. Germline V gives CDR1 MNHEY, CDR2 SVGAGI. There are 14 residues in the CDR3. The CDR3 reads CASSPVMGASEQFF. The CDR3 region has the DNA TGTGCCAGCAGCCCCGTTATGGGGGCCAGTGAGCAGTTCTTC.

The chain uses TRBV10-3 and TRBJ2-3, with 8 positions matching TRBD2. This CDR3 region has 15 residues. Per germline, CDR1 ENHRY and CDR2 SYGVKD. With V trimmed by 6 bases and J by 5 bases, 10 bases remained unmatched. CDR3 bases: TGTGCCATCAGCCTATCGGGAGGGCCAAAAGATACGCAGTATTTT. It codes for CAISLSGGPKDTQYF.

The chain recombines TRBV2 with TRBJ1-1; the D gene is possibly TRBD1 (6 bases). The CDR3 extends over 11 amino acids. Trimming left V 8 bases short and J 11 bases short, with 15 bases between. Germline assignment: CDR1 SNHLY and CDR2 FYNNEI. CDR3 sequence reads: CASVGGRLAFF. CDR3 in DNA: TGTGCCAGCGTCGGGGGGCGACTTGCTTTCTTT.

The chain joins TRBV18 to TRBJ1-4; D is possibly TRBD1 (5 bases). The germline gives CDR1 KGHSH, CDR2 LQKENI. The V and J ends lost 1 base and 6 bases respectively, with 9 bases between them. The CDR3 is made up of 14 amino acids. CDR3 in amino acids: CASSPHPGDEKLFF. The CDR3 DNA reads TGTGCCAGCTCACCACATCCGGGGGATGAAAAACTGTTTTTT.

Worth noting for this clone: The same CDR3 arises from other DNA sequences in this sample as well. This chain uses TRBV28 with TRBJ1-5; the match to TRBD1 covers 9 bases. This CDR3 is built from 14 residues. Germline-derived CDR1 and CDR2 are MDHEN and SYDVKM. J lost 5 bases, V lost 7 bases, and 6 bases had no gene match. In nucleotides, the CDR3 is TGTGCCAGCACCCCCGGACAGGGGCATCAGCCCCAGCATTTT. This codes for CASTPGQGHQPQHF. Supplemented by reference TRBV28 and TRBJ1-5, the full variable domain reads DVKVTQSSRYLVKRTGEKVFLECVQDMDHENMFWYRQDPGLGLRLIYFSYDVKMKEKGDIPEGYSVSREKKERFSLILESASTNQTSMYLCASTPGQGHQPQHFGDGTRLSIL.

The chain has TRBV5-1 and TRBJ1-1; D might be TRBD1 (6 bases). The CDR3 is 13 amino acids. V shed 1 base and J shed 5 bases, with 9 bases lying between them. Germline values: CDR1 SGHRS, CDR2 YFSETQ. This chain's CDR3 is CASSLLGGTEAFF. Here the CDR3 DNA reads TGCGCCAGCAGCTTGTTAGGGGGTACTGAAGCTTTCTTT.

The chain uses TRBV12-3 or TRBV12-4 and TRBJ1-1; D call uncertain. Trimming removed 6 bases from V and 13 bases from J, with 21 bases in between. The CDR3 is 13 amino acids. The DNA for the CDR3 is TGTGCCAGCAGCTTTACCCCGGGGTATATGGATTTCTTT. Translating it yields CASSFTPGYMDFF.

This clone occurred once. V and J are TRBV28 and TRBJ1-3; D remains ambiguous. This CDR3 region has 14 residues. The germline V and J ends were trimmed by 9 bases and 0 bases, with 12 bases remaining between them. Per germline, CDR1 MDHEN and CDR2 SYDVKM. CDR3 DNA sequence: TGTGCCAGTGGGGAGGGCAGCTCTGGAAACACCATATATTTT. It encodes CASGEGSSGNTIYF.

The chain carries TRBV3-1 (or the pseudogene TRBV3-2) and TRBJ2-5, with D tentatively TRBD2 (5 bases). Germline V gene sequence: CDR1 LGHDT, CDR2 YNNKEL (reference sequence). There are 16 residues in the CDR3. Between the trimmed V and J ends, which lost 1 base and 2 bases, there was a span of 14 bases. CDR3 protein: CASSQGEIASQETQYF. CDR3 DNA sequence: TGTGCCAGCAGCCAAGGAGAAATAGCGAGTCAAGAGACCCAGTACTTC.

This clone is a singleton in its sample. This sequence joins TRBV5-1 and TRBJ2-3; 12 bases match TRBD2. J lost 4 bases, V lost 8 bases, and 8 bases had no gene match. CDR1 is SGHRS, CDR2 YFSETQ, per germline. The CDR3 runs to 15 residues. CDR3 protein: CASRRTSGGPDTQYF. CDR3 nucleotides: TGCGCCAGTCGACGTACTAGCGGGGGGCCAGATACGCAGTATTTT.

The genes are TRBV6-1 and TRBJ1-1, with unresolved D. CDR1 and CDR2 from the germline V gene are MNHNS and SASEGT. This CDR3 contains 12 residues. Trimming left V 2 bases short and J 11 bases short, with 12 bases between. This chain's CDR3 is CASSESRSRAFF. CDR3 nucleotide sequence: TGTGCCAGCAGTGAATCCCGAAGTCGGGCTTTCTTT.

This chain joins TRBV11-2 and TRBJ2-1; 11 bases match TRBD2. Germline V gene lookup returns CDR1 SGHAT and CDR2 FQNNGV. The CDR3 runs to 14 residues. The V gene end was trimmed by 10 bases and the J gene end by 9 bases; junction bases not matched to a gene: 11. As DNA, the CDR3 is TGTGCCACCACCTCATTTAGCGGGGGGGGTGAGCAGTTCTTC. Its protein product is CATTSFSGGGEQFF.

The table lists this clone with a few counts. The rearrangement links TRBV7-3 to TRBJ1-2, with 8 bases fitting TRBD1. CDR1 SGHTA and CDR2 FQGTGA come from the germline V gene. The CDR3 runs to 15 residues. Germline trimming cut 1 base from V and 5 bases from J; bases unmatched to any gene: 6. The CDR3 loop is CASSLSRQGAYGYTF. The CDR3 nucleotides read TGTGCCAGCAGCTTAAGTAGGCAGGGGGCGTATGGCTACACCTTC.

The chain recombines TRBV5-1 with TRBJ2-2, with 8 bases identical to TRBD2. The germline gives CDR1 SGHRS, CDR2 YFSETQ. The CDR3 is 16 residues long. Trimming cost V 0 bases and J 2 bases; bases outside gene matches: 3. The CDR3 reads CASSLALAGNTGELFF. CDR3 bases: TGCGCCAGCAGCTTGGCCTTAGCGGGAAACACCGGGGAGCTGTTTTTT.

V gene TRBV20-1 combines with J gene TRBJ2-1; D is undetermined. Germline CDR1 DFQATT, CDR2 SNEGSKA (reference sequence). The CDR3 loop spans 14 amino acids. V shed 3 bases and J shed 3 bases, with 12 bases lying between them. CDR3 coding DNA: TGCAGTGCTAGTGCACGTGGGCGCTACAATGAGCAGTTCTTC. Amino acids: CSASARGRYNEQFF.

This chain uses TRBV6-5 with TRBJ2-1, with TRBD2 matching 9 bases. Germline CDR1 MNHEY, CDR2 SVGAGI. The CDR3 consists of 14 residues. V shed 8 bases and J 5 bases; nucleotides not matched to a gene: 7. The CDR3 DNA is TGTGCCAGCCGGAAGGGACTAGCCAACAATGAGCAGTTCTTC. It is translated as CASRKGLANNEQFF.

The chain is built from TRBV5-8 and TRBJ1-2, with D hard to call. Germline V gene sequence: CDR1 SGHTS, CDR2 YDEGEE. The ends were cut back, 0 bases at V and 0 bases at J, with 15 bases in the middle. CDR3 length: 17 residues. CDR3 DNA sequence: TGTGCCAGCAGCTTGGAAGGTTTCGGGGATACTAACTATGGCTACACCTTC. It is translated as CASSLEGFGDTNYGYTF.

The chain employs TRBV28 and TRBJ2-1, with 9 bases fitting TRBD2. Germline assignment: CDR1 MDHEN and CDR2 SYDVKM. The CDR3 totals 19 residues. With 4 bases clipped from V and 5 bases from J, the junction kept 18 bases outside the gene matches. CDR3 in DNA: TGTGCCAGCAGTTCCCCTGGGGTAGCGGGAGTTGTAAGGCACAATGAGCAGTTCTTC. Protein sequence: CASSSPGVAGVVRHNEQFF. The variable domain in full, completed from reference TRBV28 and TRBJ2-1, reads DVKVTQSSRYLVKRTGEKVFLECVQDMDHENMFWYRQDPGLGLRLIYFSYDVKMKEKGDIPEGYSVSREKKERFSLILESASTNQTSMYLCASSSPGVAGVVRHNEQFFGPGTRLTVL.

The chain joins TRBV18 to TRBJ2-7; 13 bases match TRBD2. Trimming took 6 bases from V and 7 from J; bases not matched to a gene: 12. The germline CDR1 and CDR2 sequences are KGHSH and LQKENI. The CDR3 is made up of 16 amino acids. CDR3 nucleotides: TGTGCCAGCTCTTCTGGACTAGCGGGGGCCAGTGAGGAGCAGTACTTC. Protein sequence: CASSSGLAGASEEQYF. Looking up the rest from reference TRBV18 and TRBJ2-7 gives the full variable domain: NAGVMQNPRHLVRRRGQEARLRCSPMKGHSHVYWYRQLPEEGLKFMVYLQKENIIDESGMPKERFSAEFPKEGPSILRIQQVVRGDSAAYFCASSSGLAGASEEQYFGPGTRLTVT.

This chain connects TRBV7-8 to TRBJ1-5, with 12 bases lining up with TRBD1. Trimming at V came to 5 bases and at J to 2 bases, leaving 10 bases not matched to a gene. This CDR3 spans 18 amino acids. The V gene's germline CDR1 is SGHVS and CDR2 FQNEAQ. The CDR3, as DNA: TGTGCCAGCAGCCTGGGACAGGGGGCCCGCAAGGGCAATCAGCCCCAGCATTTT. This codes for CASSLGQGARKGNQPQHF.

This rearrangement joins TRBV7-9 to TRBJ2-3, with D possibly TRBD1 on 6 matching bases. CDR3 size: 16 residues. Germline assignment: CDR1 SEHNR and CDR2 FQNEAQ (reference sequence). Trimming stripped 1 base from V and 10 bases from J, with 21 bases between. CDR3 bases: TGTGCCAGCAGCTTAGTTGGTGGGAGAGGGGGAATACCGCAGTATTTT. Encoded protein: CASSLVGGRGGIPQYF.

In its sample, this clone was seen once. A read error may account for a junction end that differs from germline. The rearrangement uses TRBV7-7 and TRBJ2-2; possibly TRBD1 for D (6 bases). Per the germline V gene, CDR1 is SSHAT and CDR2 is FNYEAQ (reference sequence). The CDR3 length is 13 residues. The CDR3: CASRGLGAGELFF. As DNA, the CDR3 is TGTGCTAGCAGGGGTCTAGGCGCCGGGGAGCTGTTTTTT.

The rearrangement joins TRBV5-1 to TRBJ2-7, with 10 bases aligning to TRBD2. The trim removed 4 bases at V and 1 base at J, leaving 5 bases unmatched. The CDR3 has 15 amino acids. Germline loops: CDR1 SGHRS, CDR2 YFSETQ. The CDR3 region has the DNA TGCGCCAGCAGCCCCGGACTAGCGGAGTCCTACGAGCAGTACTTC. Protein sequence: CASSPGLAESYEQYF. Full variable domain (outside the CDR3, taken from reference TRBV5-1 and TRBJ2-7): KAGVTQTPRYLIKTRGQQVTLSCSPISGHRSVSWYQQTPGQGLQFLFEYFSETQRNKGNFPGRFSGRQFSNSRSEMNVSTLELGDSALYLCASSPGLAESYEQYFGPGTRLTVT.

V is TRBV5-5 and J is TRBJ2-1; 10 bases are a match to TRBD1. This CDR3 contains 15 residues. V was clipped by 5 bases and J by 7 bases; unmatched bases: 9. Germline V gives CDR1 SGHKS, CDR2 YYEKEE (reference sequence). This CDR3 is CASRSDRGLQNEQFF. The CDR3 nucleotides read TGTGCCAGCAGATCTGACAGGGGGCTCCAGAATGAGCAGTTCTTC. Filled out from reference TRBV5-5 and TRBJ2-1, the complete variable domain reads DAGVTQSPTHLIKTRGQQVTLRCSPISGHKSVSWYQQVLGQGPQFIFQYYEKEERGRGNFPDRFSARQFPNYSSELNVNALLLGDSALYLCASRSDRGLQNEQFFGPGTRLTVL.

This sequence joins TRBV2 and TRBJ1-6, with a possible D match to TRBD1 (5 bases). Trimming removed 11 bases from V and 10 bases from J, with 15 bases in between. There are 12 residues in the CDR3. Germline CDR1 SNHLY, CDR2 FYNNEI. CDR3 sequence reads: CAGTSGESPLHF. CDR3 bases: TGTGCCGGGACTAGCGGGGAATCACCCCTCCACTTT.

J is TRBJ2-7 and V is TRBV7-8, with 11 bases aligning to TRBD2. Germline CDR1 reads SGHVS; CDR2 reads FQNEAQ. V was pared by 4 bases and J by 3 bases, with 5 bases of the junction left unmatched. CDR3 size: 15 residues. The CDR3 DNA sequence: TGTGCCAGCAGCTCCCCTAGCGGGAGGAACTACGAGCAGTACTTC. Amino acids: CASSSPSGRNYEQYF.

There are a few counts of this clone. The J gene is TRBJ2-1, the V gene TRBV21-1; the D call of TRBD1 is as the table states it, not checked on the DNA. TRBV21-1 is a known pseudogene. The CDR3 is made up of 11 amino acids. CDR3 loop: CASSQGNEQFF. In DNA, the CDR3 is TGTGCCAGCTCACAGGGGAATGAGCAGTTCTTC.